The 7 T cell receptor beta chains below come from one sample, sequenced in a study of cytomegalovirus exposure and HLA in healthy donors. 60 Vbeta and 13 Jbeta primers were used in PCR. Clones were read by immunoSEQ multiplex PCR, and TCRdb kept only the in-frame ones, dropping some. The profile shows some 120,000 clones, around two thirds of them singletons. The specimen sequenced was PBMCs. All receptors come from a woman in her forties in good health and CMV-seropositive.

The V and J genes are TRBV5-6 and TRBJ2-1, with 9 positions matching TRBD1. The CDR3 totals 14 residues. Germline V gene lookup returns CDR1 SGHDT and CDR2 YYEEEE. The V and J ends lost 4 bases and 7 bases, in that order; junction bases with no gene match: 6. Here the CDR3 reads CASSTTDRGNEQFF. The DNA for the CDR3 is TGTGCCAGCAGCACCACGGACAGGGGAAATGAGCAGTTCTTC.

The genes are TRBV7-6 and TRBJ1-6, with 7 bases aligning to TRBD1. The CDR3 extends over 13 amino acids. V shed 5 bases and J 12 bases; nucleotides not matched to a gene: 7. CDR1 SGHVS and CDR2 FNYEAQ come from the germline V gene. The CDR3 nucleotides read TGTGCCAGCAGCAGTGGACAGGCGCTACCCCTCCACTTT. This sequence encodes CASSSGQALPLHF.

CDR3 nucleotide sequence: TGTGCCAGCTGGCAGGGCCCCTACAATGAGCAGTTCTTC. Protein sequence: CASWQGPYNEQFF. The genes are TRBV28 and TRBJ2-1; tentative D call: TRBD1 (5 bases). Trimming stripped 8 bases from V and 2 bases from J, with 10 bases between. Germline assignment: CDR1 MDHEN and CDR2 SYDVKM. CDR3 length equals 13 residues.

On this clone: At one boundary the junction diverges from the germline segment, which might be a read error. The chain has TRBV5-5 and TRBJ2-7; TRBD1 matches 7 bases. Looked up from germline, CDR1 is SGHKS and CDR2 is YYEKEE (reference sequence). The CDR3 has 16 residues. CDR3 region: CASSTPGGQDDYVQYF. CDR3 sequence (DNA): TGTGCCAGCAGCACCCCCGGCGGACAGGATGATTACGTGCAGTACTTC.

This CDR3 is CASSLFEREAKETQYF. DNA of the CDR3: TGTGCCAGCAGTTTATTCGAGCGGGAGGCAAAAGAGACCCAGTACTTC. The V gene is TRBV28, the J gene TRBJ2-5; 9 nucleotides agree with TRBD2. CDR1 and CDR2 from the germline V gene are MDHEN and SYDVKM. The CDR3 is 16 residues long. The trim removed 1 base at V and 3 bases at J, leaving 6 bases unmatched.

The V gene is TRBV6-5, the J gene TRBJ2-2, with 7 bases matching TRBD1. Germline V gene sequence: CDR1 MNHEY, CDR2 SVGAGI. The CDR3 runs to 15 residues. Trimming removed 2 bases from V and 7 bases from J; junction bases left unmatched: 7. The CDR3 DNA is TGTGCCAGCAGTTACCTTAGACAGGGTCACGGGGAGCTGTTTTTT. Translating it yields CASSYLRQGHGELFF.

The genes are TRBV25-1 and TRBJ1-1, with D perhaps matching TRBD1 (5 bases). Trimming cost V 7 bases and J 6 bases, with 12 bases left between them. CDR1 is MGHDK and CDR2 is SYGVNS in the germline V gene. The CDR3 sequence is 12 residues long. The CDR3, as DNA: TGTGCCAGCACCAGCGGGACCCCTGAAGCTTTCTTT. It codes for CASTSGTPEAFF.